The next 2 T cell receptor beta chains were all read from a single sample in a study of blood T cell repertoires in COVID-19 (dated by TCRdb to about 2020). Libraries were built with the immunoSEQ multiplex PCR assay. TCRdb took this table from immuneACCESS and kept in-frame rearrangements with V and J called. Such tables lack part of the clones; where checked against another copy, unresolved V genes explain under half of the gap, and the rest is unexplained. Recorded for this sample are 140,000 to 150,000 clones; around four fifths of them occurred a single time. Roughly 2.9% of the sample is held by the ten biggest clonotypes. Specimen: peripheral blood. Every receptor here comes from a woman aged 40-49 years with active or convalescent COVID-19.

Only a few counts were recorded for this clone. The V call is TRBV5-8, the J call TRBJ1-6, with D tentatively TRBD1 (5 bases). The CDR3 covers 14 residues. Per germline, CDR1 SGHTS and CDR2 YDEGEE. V lost 0 bases and J lost 9, with 10 bases in between. CDR3 DNA sequence: TGTGCCAGCAGCTTGGACAGGAGACTTTCACCCCTCCACTTT. This sequence encodes CASSLDRRLSPLHF.

This chain connects TRBV28 to TRBJ2-2; the D gene is possibly TRBD1 (6 bases). This CDR3 has 17 residues. CDR1 and CDR2 from the germline V gene are MDHEN and SYDVKM. V lost 2 bases and J 3 bases, leaving 16 bases between the germline ends. Here the CDR3 reads CASSLGVGTIYTGELFF. CDR3 sequence (DNA): TGTGCCAGCAGTTTAGGTGTGGGGACAATATACACCGGGGAGCTGTTTTTT.